The 4 T cell receptor beta chains reported below all come from one sample, sequenced in a study of post-analysis software for immune sequencing data. The study, taken as a whole, reports: Elevated frequency relative to controls characterized about 5 TRBV segments in patients, TRBV5-6, TRBV5-1 and TRBV20-1 among them.

The library was made from cDNA and included unique molecular identifiers. TCRdb reprocessed the PCR reads with MiXCR, giving one entry per CDR3 protein. This sample has around 770,000 distinct CDR3 sequences, with 46% found just once. No cognate antigen is known for these TCRs. The sequencing sample was made of blood. These receptors were obtained from a girl aged 5-17 years with multiple sclerosis.

The V gene is TRBV7-2, the J gene TRBJ2-1, with 13 bases aligning to TRBD2. This CDR3 is built from 17 residues. The trim removed 2 bases at V and 2 bases at J, leaving 3 bases unmatched. Germline values: CDR1 SGHTA, CDR2 FQGNSA. In nucleotides, the CDR3 is TGTGCCAGCAGCTTACGCGGACTAGCGGGGGCCTACAATGAGCAGTTCTTC. Amino acids: CASSLRGLAGAYNEQFF.

This clonotype was counted between two and nine times. The chain joins TRBV4-3 to TRBJ1-5, with unresolved D. Trimming cost V 0 bases and J 0 bases, with 6 bases left between them. Germline CDR1 is LGHNA and CDR2 is YSLEER. The CDR3 runs 15 residues. The CDR3 DNA follows: TGCGCCAGCAGCCAAGACAGGAATAGCAATCAGCCCCAGCATTTT. Translating it yields CASSQDRNSNQPQHF.

The chain is built from TRBV7-8 and TRBJ2-1; TRBD2 might be the D (5 bases). Germline CDR1 reads SGHVS; CDR2 reads FQNEAQ. CDR3 length: 15 residues. V lost 5 bases and J lost 6, with 17 bases in between. CDR3 protein: CASSKDSHPPNEQFF. Written as DNA, the CDR3 is TGTGCCAGCAGCAAGGACTCTCACCCCCCCAATGAGCAGTTCTTC.

V and J are TRBV20-1 and TRBJ2-1; possibly TRBD1 for D (5 bases). The CDR3 consists of 12 residues. Germline V CDR1 and CDR2: DFQATT, SNEGSKA (reference sequence). V dropped 5 bases and J dropped 4 bases, with 9 bases sitting between them. The CDR3 is CSALDKYNEQFF. The CDR3 DNA reads as TGCAGTGCTCTGGACAAATACAATGAGCAGTTCTTC.